These T cell receptor beta chains were read from a single sample in a study of long-term antiretroviral therapy in people with HIV. Sequencing used immunoSEQ multiplex PCR; TCRdb keeps in-frame clones, though not all of them. The sample lists about 20,000 clones; nearly 80% were seen once. The source was unsorted PBMCs, collected 0.3 years after starting antiretroviral therapy. These TCRs come from a woman aged 45-60 years with HIV. The CDR3 runs from the conserved cysteine through the conserved F or W. The D gene is left open where the match is weak. A row's size may be missing; if present it is once, few, many or a size class.

cdr3_aa | cdr3_nt | j_call | d_call | v_call | clone_size
CASSVPGQGGRELFF | TGTGCCAGCAGCGTACCGGGACAGGGCGGAAGGGAGCTGTTTTTT | TRBJ2-2 | TRBD1 | TRBV11-3 | -
CSVEGATYNEQFF | TGCAGCGTTGAAGGAGCAACCTACAATGAGCAGTTCTTC | TRBJ2-1 | - | TRBV29-1 | medium-sized
CASSLGANVLTF | TGTGCCAGTTCCCTAGGGGCCAACGTCCTGACTTTC | TRBJ2-6 | - | TRBV28 | -
CSVRGQYVEQYF | TGCAGCGTTCGTGGTCAGTACGTCGAGCAGTACTTC | TRBJ2-7 | - | TRBV29-1 | few
CAISESQRGGGIYPDTQYF | TGTGCCATCAGTGAGTCTCAGCGGGGGGGCGGTATTTACCCAGATACGCAGTATTTT | TRBJ2-3 | TRBD2 | TRBV10-3 | once
CASSTDWGTGGFTGELFF | TGTGCCAGCAGCACCGACTGGGGCACAGGGGGCTTCACCGGGGAGCTGTTTTTT | TRBJ2-2 | TRBD1 | TRBV5-8 | -
CASSLEEAGTNTEAFF | TGCGCCAGCAGCTTGGAGGAGGCTGGCACGAACACTGAAGCTTTCTTT | TRBJ1-1 | - | TRBV5-1 | -
CASSLSGSGTLYNEQFF | TGTGCCAGCAGTTTATCCGGGTCCGGGACCCTGTACAATGAGCAGTTCTTC | TRBJ2-1 | - | TRBV27 | -
CAWSVGAGGAYEQYF | TGTGCCTGGAGTGTAGGAGCGGGGGGGGCCTACGAGCAGTACTTC | TRBJ2-7 | TRBD2 | TRBV30 | -
CASSVVGGSNYGYTF | TGTGCCAGCAGCGTAGTAGGGGGTAGTAACTATGGCTACACCTTC | TRBJ1-2 | - | TRBV9 | -
CASSGGGHPGDEQYF | TGTGCCAGCAGCGGGGGAGGGCATCCTGGGGACGAGCAGTACTTC | TRBJ2-7 | TRBD2 | TRBV9 | large
CASRGTGWETQYF | TGTGCCAGCAGAGGGACAGGGTGGGAGACCCAGTACTTC | TRBJ2-5 | TRBD1 | TRBV2 | -
CASSSPAGATGELFF | TGTGCCAGCAGCTCCCCAGCGGGGGCAACCGGGGAGCTGTTTTTT | TRBJ2-2 | TRBD2 | TRBV7-8 | -
CASSPDFGTQYF | TGTGCCAGCAGTCCCGACTTTGGGACCCAGTACTTC | TRBJ2-5 | - | TRBV6-5 | -
CAISEGGRNTEAFF | TGTGCCATCAGTGAGGGGGGCAGGAACACTGAAGCTTTCTTT | TRBJ1-1 | - | TRBV10-3 | -
CASSSRDSNSPLHF | TGTGCCAGTAGTAGCCGGGACAGTAATTCACCCCTCCACTTT | TRBJ1-6 | TRBD1 | TRBV19 | -
CASSARGGGGTDTQYF | TGTGCCAGCAGCGCAAGAGGGGGGGGTGGCACAGATACGCAGTATTTT | TRBJ2-3 | - | TRBV9 | -
CASSVVQYF | TGTGCCAGCAGTGTAGTGCAGTACTTC | TRBJ2-7 | - | TRBV25-1 | few
CASSSGPAYYGYTF | TGTGCCAGCTCCTCTGGACCCGCGTACTATGGCTACACCTTC | TRBJ1-2 | - | TRBV18 | few
CASSLYVAGQETQYF | TGTGCCAGCAGCTTGTATGTAGCGGGGCAGGAGACCCAGTACTTC | TRBJ2-5 | TRBD2 | TRBV7-9 | -
CASSSTRPDRPHTGELFF | TGTGCCAGCAGCTCCACGAGGCCAGACAGGCCCCACACCGGGGAGCTGTTTTTT | TRBJ2-2 | - | TRBV7-2 | once
CASSDTGTRTEAFF | TGTGCCAGCAGCGACACCGGGACCCGGACTGAAGCTTTCTTT | TRBJ1-1 | - | TRBV7-9 | -
CASSEDQGANTEAFF | TGTGCCAGCAGTGAAGATCAGGGGGCAAACACTGAAGCTTTCTTT | TRBJ1-1 | TRBD1 | TRBV2 | -
CASGQGRGYSNQPQHF | TGCGCCAGTGGGCAGGGGCGGGGATATAGCAATCAGCCCCAGCATTTT | TRBJ1-5 | - | TRBV10-2 | few
CASREWGFGEKLFF | TGTGCCAGCAGGGAATGGGGGTTTGGCGAAAAACTGTTTTTT | TRBJ1-4 | - | TRBV6-1 | -
CASSLQGSGNTIYF | TGTGCCAGCAGCTTACAGGGGTCTGGAAACACCATATATTTT | TRBJ1-3 | - | TRBV7-2 | -
CASTLDRAENSPLHF | TGTGCCAGCACCTTAGACAGGGCAGAAAATTCACCCCTCCACTTT | TRBJ1-6 | TRBD1 | TRBV5-5 | -
CASSLVDNSPLHF | TGCGCCAGCAGCTTGGTAGATAATTCACCCCTCCACTTT | TRBJ1-6 | - | TRBV5-1 | -
CAISESTSYNEQFF | TGTGCCATCAGTGAGTCGACGAGCTACAATGAGCAGTTCTTC | TRBJ2-1 | - | TRBV10-3 | -
CASNRGRLNGELFF | TGTGCCAGCAACCGGGGGAGGTTGAACGGGGAGCTGTTTTTT | TRBJ2-2 | - | TRBV14 | -
CATSRDQTGPNTEAFF | TGTGCCACCAGCAGAGACCAAACAGGACCGAACACTGAAGCTTTCTTT | TRBJ1-1 | - | TRBV15 | few
CASSRAGTAVTYEQYF | TGTGCCAGTTCCAGAGCCGGGACAGCCGTTACCTACGAGCAGTACTTC | TRBJ2-7 | TRBD1 | TRBV19 | -
CASSSLQGKAFF | TGTGCCAGCAGCTCCCTACAGGGTAAAGCTTTCTTT | TRBJ1-1 | - | TRBV7-9 | -
CASSYSRGSGANVLTF | TGTGCCAGCAGTTACTCGAGGGGGTCTGGGGCCAACGTCCTGACTTTC | TRBJ2-6 | - | TRBV6-5 | -
CARDILRRHYEQYF | TGTGCCAGGGATATCCTCCGGCGTCATTACGAGCAGTACTTC | TRBJ2-7 | - | TRBV21-1 | -
CASSQGPSEAFF | TGTGCCAGTAGTCAGGGTCCCTCTGAAGCTTTCTTT | TRBJ1-1 | - | TRBV19 | -
CASGRDIAGELFF | TGTGCTAGTGGCCGGGATATCGCCGGGGAGCTGTTTTTT | TRBJ2-2 | - | TRBV12-5 | -
CASSIRQGSDTQYF | TGTGCCAGTAGTATAAGGCAGGGATCAGATACGCAGTATTTT | TRBJ2-3 | - | TRBV19 | -
CASSLGGPPGDEQYF | TGTGCCAGCAGCTTGGGGGGACCGCCGGGGGACGAGCAGTACTTC | TRBJ2-7 | - | TRBV5-4 | -